This entry lists 3 T cell receptor beta chains sequenced from one sample in a study of T-cell reconstitution after alpha-beta-depleted transplantation in children. Unique molecular identifiers were incorporated into the prepared TCRbeta library. TCRdb independently ran MiXCR on the PCR reads; one entry per CDR3 protein. The table shows roughly 500,000 distinct CDR3 sequences, with around a third occurring only once. This sample comprised PBMCs from the stem cell graft donor, obtained from the stem cell graft. The receptors stem from a human donor who donated a stem cell graft to a child with aplastic anemia.

This chain joins TRBV12-3 or TRBV12-4 and TRBJ1-6, with D possibly TRBD1 on 5 matching bases. The CDR3 consists of 15 residues. V lost 0 bases and J lost 8, with 11 bases in between. Here the CDR3 reads CASSLAGRGYSPLHF. CDR3 bases: TGTGCCAGCAGTTTAGCCGGCCGGGGGTATTCACCCCTCCACTTT.

This clonotype showed up just a few times. The CDR3 loop reads CASSLDGWAGGEDTQYF. In DNA, the CDR3 is TGTGCCAGCAGCTTAGATGGCTGGGCGGGAGGCGAGGATACGCAGTATTTT. V usage is TRBV11-2 and J usage is TRBJ2-3, with 8 bases aligning to TRBD2. Looked up from germline, CDR1 is SGHAT and CDR2 is FQNNGV. V lost 0 bases and J lost 6; bases outside the gene matches: 11. There are 17 residues in the CDR3.

The V call is TRBV29-1, the J call TRBJ1-5; maybe TRBD1 (6 bases). V lost 5 bases and J lost 4, with 15 bases in between. CDR1 is SQVTM and CDR2 is ANQGSEA in the germline V gene. The CDR3 has 14 residues. The DNA of the CDR3 is TGCAGCGTTAGAGGCGGGACACAAAATCAGCCCCAGCATTTT. Its translation: CSVRGGTQNQPQHF. Full variable domain (outside the CDR3, taken from reference TRBV29-1 and TRBJ1-5): SAVISQKPSRDICQRGTSLTIQCQVDSQVTMMFWYRQQPGQSLTLIATANQGSEATYESGFVIDKFPISRPNLTFSTLTVSNMSPEDSSIYLCSVRGGTQNQPQHFGDGTRLSIL.